Presented here are 2 T cell receptor beta chains from one specimen sequenced in a study of blood T cell repertoires in COVID-19. TCRdb's copy holds only in-frame clones and misses some; the assay was immunoSEQ multiplex PCR. The data show roughly 180,000 clones, about 85% seen once. Sequenced sample: peripheral blood. Source of these receptors: a woman in her fifties or sixties with acute or convalescent COVID-19.

The rearrangement links TRBV4-1 to TRBJ2-5; D may be TRBD2 (6 bases). The CDR3 length is 13 residues. V dropped 1 base and J dropped 5 bases, with 8 bases sitting between them. Looked up from germline, CDR1 is MGHRA and CDR2 is YSYEKL. The CDR3 DNA is TGCGCCAGCAGCCAAGCGGGAGAGGAGACCCAGTACTTC. Translation gives CASSQAGEETQYF.

V and J are TRBV10-1 and TRBJ2-2; 8 bases map to TRBD2. Germline assignment: CDR1 WNHNN and CDR2 SYGVQD (reference sequence). V gave up 4 bases and J gave up 6 bases; unmatched junction bases: 4. This CDR3 has 14 residues. The CDR3 region is CASSGGSGAGELFF. In nucleotides, the CDR3 is TGCGCCAGCAGTGGAGGTAGCGGGGCCGGGGAGCTGTTTTTT.